This T cell receptor (beta chain) was found in a study of PD-L1 blockade in urothelial cancer. Across the whole study: A median blood sample held about 140,000 T cells and 80,000 or so unique TCRs. The study's findings and limits: TCR clonality was measured in pretreatment peripheral blood. Clonality below the median predicted better survival.

Using immunoSEQ multiplex PCR, the repertoire was profiled, and TCRdb retains in-frame clones only, with some absent. Found here are around 70,000 clones, 75% to 90% of them singletons; the top ten hold 3.5% to 5%. Germline loops: CDR1 SNHLY, CDR2 FYNNEI. The CDR3 contains 13 residues. V dropped 7 bases and J dropped 8 bases, with 14 bases sitting between them. A word on this clone: Its antigen remains unidentified.

Stated time point: pretreatment peripheral blood. The sample in question was PBMCs, obtained around atezolizumab (anti-PD-L1) treatment. V gene TRBV2 combines with J gene TRBJ1-4, with D maybe TRBD1 (5 bases). The source of this sequence is a man in his 70s with urothelial cancer. As DNA, the CDR3 is TGTGCCAGCAAAGTCCTGGGGCAGGAAAAACTGTTTTTT. Translated, it gives CASKVLGQEKLFF.